A selection of T cell receptor beta chains follows, all from one sample in a study of blood T cell repertoires in COVID-19. TCRdb keeps only in-frame clones here, not all; method: immunoSEQ multiplex PCR. The sample holds about 220,000 clones; approximately 86% are singletons and the top ten take about 3.9%. Sequencing input: peripheral blood. All receptors come from a woman of 80 years or more with acute or convalescent COVID-19. Both conserved end residues are part of each CDR3. D genes are given only for firm matches. Not all rows give a size; the values are once, few, many and, for expanded clones, a class.

d_call: TRBD1
j_call: TRBJ1-2
v_call: TRBV30
clone_size: NA
cdr3_aa: CAWSVPGTGKVGGYTF
cdr3_nt: TGTGCCTGGAGTGTACCCGGGACAGGGAAGGTGGGTGGCTACACCTTC

d_call: TRBD1
j_call: TRBJ2-2
v_call: TRBV11-3
clone_size: NA
cdr3_aa: CASSGRDRGQNTGELFF
cdr3_nt: TGTGCCAGCAGCGGGCGGGACAGGGGCCAGAACACCGGGGAGCTGTTTTTT

d_call: TRBD2
j_call: TRBJ2-2
v_call: TRBV6-4
clone_size: once
cdr3_aa: CASSRTSGGELFF
cdr3_nt: TGTGCCAGCAGCAGGACTAGCGGCGGGGAGCTGTTTTTT

d_call: NA
j_call: TRBJ2-5
v_call: TRBV5-4
clone_size: NA
cdr3_aa: CASSPAETGRKETQYF
cdr3_nt: TGTGCCAGCAGCCCAGCCGAGACAGGGAGGAAAGAGACCCAGTACTTC

d_call: TRBD1
j_call: TRBJ1-2
v_call: TRBV18
clone_size: NA
cdr3_aa: CASSPRDRTPSNYGYTF
cdr3_nt: TGTGCCAGCTCACCCCGGGACAGGACCCCCTCGAACTATGGCTACACCTTC

d_call: TRBD1
j_call: TRBJ1-1
v_call: TRBV7-9
clone_size: NA
cdr3_aa: CASSLGQGSTEAFF
cdr3_nt: TGTGCCAGCAGCTTAGGACAGGGTAGCACTGAAGCTTTCTTT

d_call: NA
j_call: TRBJ1-2
v_call: TRBV4-1
clone_size: NA
cdr3_aa: CASSQALTDFGYTF
cdr3_nt: TGCGCCAGCAGCCAAGCCTTGACAGACTTTGGCTACACCTTC

d_call: TRBD1
j_call: TRBJ2-7
v_call: TRBV5-8
clone_size: NA
cdr3_aa: CASSLGAPGQGVPYEQYF
cdr3_nt: TGTGCCAGCAGCTTGGGTGCGCCGGGACAGGGGGTCCCCTACGAGCAGTACTTC

d_call: NA
j_call: TRBJ1-1
v_call: TRBV6-5
clone_size: NA
cdr3_aa: CASSSTGLTFF
cdr3_nt: TGTGCCAGCAGTTCAACAGGGTTGACTTTCTTT

d_call: NA
j_call: TRBJ1-2
v_call: TRBV29-1
clone_size: NA
cdr3_aa: CSAGEGNLGYTF
cdr3_nt: TGCAGCGCCGGGGAAGGGAACCTCGGCTACACCTTC

d_call: TRBD1
j_call: TRBJ2-7
v_call: TRBV11-3
clone_size: NA
cdr3_aa: CASSAGTGDEQYF
cdr3_nt: TGTGCCAGCAGCGCCGGGACAGGGGACGAGCAGTACTTC

d_call: NA
j_call: TRBJ1-2
v_call: TRBV9
clone_size: NA
cdr3_aa: CASSVGGEGLGGYTF
cdr3_nt: TGTGCCAGCAGCGTAGGAGGGGAGGGACTGGGTGGCTACACCTTC

d_call: TRBD2
j_call: TRBJ2-1
v_call: TRBV6-5
clone_size: NA
cdr3_aa: CASSLSRGARDEQFF
cdr3_nt: TGTGCCAGCAGCCTGTCGCGGGGGGCCAGGGATGAGCAGTTCTTC

d_call: TRBD2
j_call: TRBJ2-1
v_call: TRBV28
clone_size: NA
cdr3_aa: CASLQGTSGANEQFF
cdr3_nt: TGTGCCAGCCTCCAAGGGACTAGCGGGGCCAATGAGCAGTTCTTC

d_call: TRBD1
j_call: TRBJ1-3
v_call: TRBV6-6
clone_size: NA
cdr3_aa: CATTRDRGSGNTIYF
cdr3_nt: TGTGCCACCACTCGGGACAGGGGCTCTGGAAACACCATATATTTT

d_call: NA
j_call: TRBJ1-1
v_call: TRBV11-3
clone_size: few
cdr3_aa: CASSAGGFDTEAFF
cdr3_nt: TGTGCCAGCAGCGCGGGAGGCTTTGACACTGAAGCTTTCTTT

d_call: NA
j_call: TRBJ2-3
v_call: TRBV4-3
clone_size: NA
cdr3_aa: CASSQDRGAVDTQYF
cdr3_nt: TGCGCCAGCAGCCAAGATCGGGGGGCCGTAGATACGCAGTATTTT

d_call: NA
j_call: TRBJ2-3
v_call: TRBV5-1
clone_size: once
cdr3_aa: CASSLAGQGTDTQYF
cdr3_nt: TGCGCCAGCAGCTTGGCAGGGCAAGGCACAGATACGCAGTATTTT

d_call: TRBD1
j_call: TRBJ2-7
v_call: TRBV6-1
clone_size: NA
cdr3_aa: CASSETGTYEQYF
cdr3_nt: TGTGCCAGCAGTGAGACAGGGACCTACGAGCAGTACTTC

d_call: TRBD1
j_call: TRBJ1-5
v_call: TRBV27
clone_size: NA
cdr3_aa: CASSLLAGGNQPQHF
cdr3_nt: TGTGCCAGCAGTTTATTGGCAGGGGGAAATCAGCCCCAGCATTTT

d_call: NA
j_call: TRBJ2-3
v_call: TRBV5-1
clone_size: NA
cdr3_aa: CASSPSGTDTQYF
cdr3_nt: TGCGCCAGCAGCCCGTCGGGCACAGATACGCAGTATTTT

d_call: TRBD2
j_call: TRBJ2-3
v_call: TRBV10-3
clone_size: NA
cdr3_aa: CASTPTSGLDTQYF
cdr3_nt: TGTGCCTCAACCCCGACTAGCGGGTTAGATACGCAGTATTTT

d_call: NA
j_call: TRBJ2-7
v_call: TRBV7-2
clone_size: NA
cdr3_aa: CASSLAFAYSYEQYF
cdr3_nt: TGTGCCAGCAGCTTAGCTTTTGCCTACTCCTACGAGCAGTACTTC

d_call: TRBD2
j_call: TRBJ2-1
v_call: TRBV2
clone_size: NA
cdr3_aa: CASSSGGVYNEQFF
cdr3_nt: TGTGCCAGCAGTAGCGGGGGGGTATACAATGAGCAGTTCTTC

d_call: TRBD1
j_call: TRBJ1-2
v_call: TRBV11-3
clone_size: NA
cdr3_aa: CASSLGQGYGYTF
cdr3_nt: TGTGCCAGCAGCTTGGGACAGGGGTATGGCTACACCTTC

d_call: NA
j_call: TRBJ2-7
v_call: TRBV3-1/TRBV3-2
clone_size: few
cdr3_aa: CASSPVGGPPLWVYF
cdr3_nt: TGTGCCAGCAGTCCCGTGGGGGGTCCGCCGCTGTGGGTGTACTTC

d_call: TRBD2
j_call: TRBJ2-7
v_call: TRBV19
clone_size: NA
cdr3_aa: CASSVFACGGAEEQYF
cdr3_nt: TGTGCCAGTAGTGTCTTCGCTTGCGGGGGGGCTGAGGAGCAGTACTTC

d_call: NA
j_call: TRBJ1-3
v_call: TRBV29-1
clone_size: NA
cdr3_aa: CSVVEGGNTIYF
cdr3_nt: TGCAGCGTTGTTGAGGGTGGAAACACCATATATTTT

d_call: TRBD1
j_call: TRBJ1-1
v_call: TRBV11-1
clone_size: few
cdr3_aa: CASSRDRPAGYTEAFF
cdr3_nt: TGTGCCAGCAGCCGGGACAGGCCGGCTGGATACACTGAAGCTTTCTTT

d_call: TRBD1
j_call: TRBJ2-7
v_call: TRBV10-3
clone_size: NA
cdr3_aa: CAIREPGQGAWEQYF
cdr3_nt: TGTGCCATCAGGGAACCGGGACAGGGGGCTTGGGAGCAGTACTTC

d_call: TRBD2
j_call: TRBJ2-1
v_call: TRBV5-1
clone_size: once
cdr3_aa: CASTPGGGRYNEQFF
cdr3_nt: TGCGCCAGCACCCCGGGGGGGGGTCGGTACAATGAGCAGTTCTTC

d_call: NA
j_call: TRBJ1-4
v_call: TRBV9
clone_size: once
cdr3_aa: CASSAGTKATNEKLFF
cdr3_nt: TGTGCCAGCAGCGCTGGGACTAAAGCAACTAATGAAAAACTGTTTTTT

d_call: TRBD1
j_call: TRBJ2-7
v_call: TRBV29-1
clone_size: once
cdr3_aa: CSGGQGYEQYF
cdr3_nt: TGCAGCGGGGGACAGGGGTACGAGCAGTACTTC

d_call: NA
j_call: TRBJ1-2
v_call: TRBV6-5
clone_size: NA
cdr3_aa: CASSQTRVSGYTF
cdr3_nt: TGTGCCAGCAGTCAAACCAGGGTATCTGGCTACACCTTC

d_call: TRBD1
j_call: TRBJ2-2
v_call: TRBV29-1
clone_size: once
cdr3_aa: CSAETGANTGELFF
cdr3_nt: TGCAGCGCTGAGACAGGGGCGAACACCGGGGAGCTGTTTTTT

d_call: NA
j_call: TRBJ1-5
v_call: TRBV5-8
clone_size: NA
cdr3_aa: CASSLGQVGGPQHF
cdr3_nt: TGTGCCAGCAGCTTGGGGCAGGTTGGTGGGCCCCAGCATTTT

d_call: NA
j_call: TRBJ2-5
v_call: TRBV7-8
clone_size: NA
cdr3_aa: CASSQLTSGETQYF
cdr3_nt: TGTGCCAGCAGCCAACTAACCTCGGGGGAGACCCAGTACTTC

d_call: NA
j_call: TRBJ1-5
v_call: TRBV7-2
clone_size: NA
cdr3_aa: CASSFSGGNQPQHF
cdr3_nt: TGTGCCAGCAGCTTCTCAGGGGGCAATCAGCCCCAGCATTTT

d_call: NA
j_call: TRBJ2-1
v_call: TRBV6-5
clone_size: NA
cdr3_aa: CASSYRPGTYNEQFF
cdr3_nt: TGTGCCAGCAGTTACCGCCCAGGGACCTACAATGAGCAGTTCTTC

d_call: TRBD1
j_call: TRBJ2-7
v_call: TRBV28
clone_size: NA
cdr3_aa: CASERQGASYEQYF
cdr3_nt: TGTGCCAGCGAGAGACAGGGGGCGTCCTACGAGCAGTACTTC

d_call: NA
j_call: TRBJ2-2
v_call: TRBV9
clone_size: NA
cdr3_aa: CASSVERTPAFRTGELFF
cdr3_nt: TGTGCCAGCAGCGTAGAGAGGACTCCTGCATTTCGCACCGGGGAGCTGTTTTTT

d_call: TRBD2
j_call: TRBJ2-1
v_call: TRBV2
clone_size: NA
cdr3_aa: CASSDELAGAYNEQFF
cdr3_nt: TGTGCCAGCAGTGACGAGCTAGCGGGGGCCTACAATGAGCAGTTCTTC

d_call: NA
j_call: TRBJ1-5
v_call: TRBV12-2
clone_size: NA
cdr3_aa: CASRSTSDGLNQPQHF
cdr3_nt: TGTGCAAGTCGCTCTACATCCGACGGGTTGAATCAGCCCCAGCATTTT

d_call: TRBD2
j_call: TRBJ2-3
v_call: TRBV27
clone_size: NA
cdr3_aa: CASTLAGGLTDTQYF
cdr3_nt: TGTGCCAGCACCCTAGCGGGGGGTCTCACAGATACGCAGTATTTT

d_call: NA
j_call: TRBJ2-2
v_call: TRBV3-1/TRBV3-2
clone_size: few
cdr3_aa: CASSQRGPSRDTGELFF
cdr3_nt: TGTGCCAGCAGCCAACGAGGACCCTCGCGGGACACCGGGGAGCTGTTTTTT

d_call: NA
j_call: TRBJ1-2
v_call: TRBV6-2/TRBV6-3
clone_size: NA
cdr3_aa: CASSYPTGNYGYTF
cdr3_nt: TGTGCCAGCAGTTACCCGACAGGAAACTATGGCTACACCTTC

d_call: TRBD1
j_call: TRBJ2-7
v_call: TRBV28
clone_size: NA
cdr3_aa: CASIQTGTGAYEQYF
cdr3_nt: TGTGCCAGCATCCAAACCGGGACAGGAGCCTACGAGCAGTACTTC

d_call: TRBD1
j_call: TRBJ1-2
v_call: TRBV19
clone_size: NA
cdr3_aa: CASSIDHSTGADYGYTF
cdr3_nt: TGTGCCAGTAGTATAGATCACTCGACAGGGGCTGACTATGGCTACACCTTC

d_call: TRBD2
j_call: TRBJ2-4
v_call: TRBV12-3/TRBV12-4
clone_size: once
cdr3_aa: CASSRGGNIQYF
cdr3_nt: TGTGCCAGCAGCCGGGGGGGAAACATTCAGTACTTC

d_call: TRBD2
j_call: TRBJ2-1
v_call: TRBV11-3
clone_size: few
cdr3_aa: CASSPWTSGGANEQFF
cdr3_nt: TGTGCCAGCAGCCCTTGGACTAGCGGGGGGGCGAATGAGCAGTTCTTC

d_call: TRBD1
j_call: TRBJ1-5
v_call: TRBV10-3
clone_size: NA
cdr3_aa: CAISEGQGDNQPQHF
cdr3_nt: TGTGCCATCAGTGAAGGGCAGGGGGACAATCAGCCCCAGCATTTT

d_call: TRBD1
j_call: TRBJ1-2
v_call: TRBV18
clone_size: few
cdr3_aa: CASSPAGTVNNYGYTF
cdr3_nt: TGTGCCAGCTCACCCGCCGGGACAGTAAACAACTATGGCTACACCTTC

d_call: TRBD1
j_call: TRBJ1-5
v_call: TRBV19
clone_size: NA
cdr3_aa: CASSIPHRGLQPQHF
cdr3_nt: TGTGCCAGTAGTATACCTCACAGGGGGCTCCAGCCCCAGCATTTT